Below are 9 T cell receptor beta chains sequenced from a single sample in a study of cytomegalovirus exposure and HLA in healthy donors. Primers: 60 Vbeta forward and 13 Jbeta reverse. Profiling relied on immunoSEQ multiplex PCR, and the TCRdb table lists in-frame clones only, not all of them. The repertoire holds 120,000 to 150,000 clones, with approximately 80% as singletons. The sample was PBMCs. The receptors stem from a boy between 2 and 15 years old in good health and CMV-seronegative.

The chain combines TRBV6-4 with TRBJ1-2; 8 bases fit TRBD1. Germline CDR1 is MRHNA and CDR2 is SNTAGT. The CDR3 is 17 amino acids. The V segment lost 4 bases and the J segment 5 bases; nucleotides outside the gene matches: 15. Here the CDR3 DNA reads TGTGCCAGCAGTGGAGGGGACAGGAACCGGGAGGCTTATGGCTACACCTTC. Amino acids: CASSGGDRNREAYGYTF.

The rearrangement joins TRBV7-8 to TRBJ2-2; D gene unclear. Trimming left V 4 bases short and J 3 bases short, with 9 bases between. The CDR3 spans 14 residues. The germline CDR1 and CDR2 sequences are SGHVS and FQNEAQ. The chain's CDR3 is CASSSRTDTGELFF. The CDR3 DNA sequence: TGTGCCAGCAGCTCCAGAACCGACACCGGGGAGCTGTTTTTT.

The chain employs TRBV5-1 and TRBJ1-4; D not certain. Trimming pared 5 bases from V and 6 bases from J, leaving 14 bases between. The germline V gene has CDR1 SGHRS and CDR2 YFSETQ. CDR3 size: 14 residues. CDR3 bases: TGCGCCAGCAGGGAGGGAACGGGTGATGAAAAACTGTTTTTT. Its translation: CASREGTGDEKLFF.

V and J are TRBV4-1 and TRBJ1-6, with 7 bases identical to TRBD1. The CDR3 sequence is 20 residues long. Germline CDR1 MGHRA, CDR2 YSYEKL. V lost 0 bases and J lost 4; bases outside the gene matches: 15. The CDR3 DNA reads TGCGCCAGCAGCCAAGATCGAGGGGGCGCGAAGTCCATGTATAATTCACCCCTCCACTTT. Its protein product is CASSQDRGGAKSMYNSPLHF.

CDR3 sequence reads: CASREGEAFYEQYF. The CDR3 DNA sequence: TGTGCCAGCAGAGAGGGCGAAGCCTTCTACGAGCAGTACTTC. The rearrangement joins TRBV6-1 to TRBJ2-7, with D possibly matching TRBD2 (5 bases). CDR1 and CDR2 (germline): MNHNS, SASEGT. The V and J ends lost 6 bases and 3 bases respectively, with 15 bases between them. This CDR3 contains 14 residues.

V is TRBV14 and J is TRBJ2-1, with 8 bases fitting TRBD2. V trimming: 4 bases; J trimming: 2 bases; junction bases outside the gene matches: 4. The germline V gene encodes CDR1 SGHDN and CDR2 FVKESK. The CDR3 covers 15 residues. CDR3 nucleotides: TGTGCCAGCAGCCTAAGACTAGCGACCTACAATGAGCAGTTCTTC. It encodes CASSLRLATYNEQFF.

The V call is TRBV4-1, the J call TRBJ1-2; D may be TRBD1 (6 bases). The CDR3 has 16 amino acids. CDR1 and CDR2 (germline): MGHRA, YSYEKL. Trimming took 4 bases from V and 4 from J, leaving 19 bases between them. CDR3 in amino acids: CASSRLGPGAGYGYTF. The CDR3 coding sequence is TGCGCCAGCAGCCGCTTGGGACCAGGGGCCGGCTATGGCTACACCTTC.

The chain has TRBV7-3 and TRBJ1-1; D is undetermined. Germline V gene lookup returns CDR1 SGHTA and CDR2 FQGTGA. CDR3 length equals 15 residues. Trimming pared 1 base from V and 2 bases from J, leaving 11 bases between. The CDR3 sequence is CASSLNLGSNTEAFF. CDR3 nucleotides: TGTGCCAGCAGCTTAAACTTGGGCAGCAACACTGAAGCTTTCTTT.

This clone was recorded only once. A read error may produce the germline difference seen at one junction end. The chain joins TRBV7-7 to TRBJ2-2, with D maybe TRBD2 (6 bases). CDR1 and CDR2 (germline): SSHAT, FNYEAQ (reference sequence). CDR3 size: 16 residues. The CDR3 spells CASGLNSGTVAGELFF. CDR3 DNA: TGTGCCAGCGGCTTAAACTCCGGGACTGTTGCCGGGGAGCTGTTTTTT.